This T cell receptor beta chain was sequenced during a study of identical twins. MiXCR was run by TCRdb on the 5' RACE reads, yielding one entry per CDR3 protein. The table shows about 190,000 distinct CDR3 sequences, with roughly 15% occurring only once. After removal of 8 bases from V and 6 bases from J, the junction contained 8 bases not matched to a gene. The CDR3 has 14 residues. The germline V gene has CDR1 LNHDA and CDR2 SQIVND (reference sequence). This same sample was also part of a study on T cells expressing NK-cell markers.

This sequence joins TRBV19 and TRBJ2-4; TRBD1 matches 9 bases. The clonotype comes from a woman younger than 35 in good health. The material sequenced was CD8+ T cells sorted from blood. This CDR3 reads CASEAGTGINIQYF. In DNA, the CDR3 is TGTGCCAGTGAAGCCGGGACAGGGATAAACATTCAGTACTTC.